This TCR beta chain was identified during a study of tumor-infiltrating lymphocytes in primary liver carcinoma. With regard to this clonotype: Antigen specificity is unknown. Germline and junction disagree at one end, which may indicate a read error.

The source of the blood RNA was unsorted whole blood, and germline DNA was extracted as well. Study results and caveats: Tumor region pairs overlapped more than did tumor-adjacent and tumor-blood pairs. Being bulk and unsorted, samples allowed no CD4+ and CD8+ repertoire comparison.

The template, approximately 500 ng total RNA, yielded TCR beta cDNA made with a constant-region primer. Three-round nested multiplex PCR performed with slightly modified ARM-PCR produced the TCR beta libraries. The two initial PCR rounds, roughly 9 cycles each, used TRBV1-TRBV30 forward and C-beta reverse primers. TCRdb ran MiXCR on the multiplex PCR reads and lists one entry per CDR3 protein. This sample has some 190,000 distinct CDR3 sequences, with 50% to 75% found just once. Germline loops: CDR1 SGHAT, CDR2 FQNNGV. The CDR3 runs 14 residues. The chain employs TRBV11-2 and TRBJ2-3; D call uncertain. The sequenced sample was peripheral blood. The TCR originated in a man in his forties or fifties with primary liver carcinoma and hepatitis B virus infection. The CDR3 reads CVSSLRPCADTQYF. In DNA form, the CDR3 reads TGTGTCAGCAGTTTAAGACCTTGTGCAGATACGCAATATTTT.